Shown below are 27 T cell receptor beta chains from a single sample sequenced in a study of T cells in Graves' hyperthyroidism and ophthalmopathy. Amplified TCR beta CDR3 regions came from RNA transcripts. HTBI primers drove first-round RT-PCR of the TCR CDR3. MiXCR, applied by TCRdb to the multiplex PCR reads, yields one record per CDR3 protein. The sample carries just over 550,000 distinct CDR3 sequences, 35% to 55% recorded once. Sequenced input: peripheral blood or thyroid tissue (not recorded which). These receptors originate from a woman under 30 with Graves' hyperthyroidism.

The rearrangement links TRBV19 to TRBJ2-7, with a tentative D call TRBD2 (6 bases). V lost 7 bases and J 5 bases, leaving 15 bases between the germline ends. CDR3 length: 13 residues. Germline CDR1 and CDR2: LNHDA and SQIVND (reference sequence). This CDR3 is CASKGTSDNEQYF. The CDR3, as DNA: TGTGCCAGTAAGGGGACTTCGGATAACGAGCAGTACTTC.

This clonotype came up a few times. The chain carries TRBV12-3 or TRBV12-4 and TRBJ2-7; 7 nucleotides agree with TRBD1. The V segment lost 4 bases and the J segment 6 bases; nucleotides outside the gene matches: 3. The CDR3 length is 12 residues. CDR3 loop: CASSWNRGEQYF. CDR3 bases: TGTGCCAGCAGTTGGAACAGGGGCGAGCAGTACTTC.

CDR3 sequence reads: CASSQVWIGNEKLFF. The CDR3 DNA sequence: TGTGCCAGCAGCCAAGTTTGGATTGGGAATGAAAAACTGTTTTTT. J is TRBJ1-4 and V is TRBV14; D is unresolved. The CDR3 has 15 residues. Trimming left V 1 base short and J 5 bases short, with 11 bases between. CDR1 is SGHDN, CDR2 FVKESK, per germline.

This clonotype was counted ten times or more. The V call is TRBV7-2, the J call TRBJ2-5; D ambiguous. CDR1 and CDR2 (germline): SGHTA, FQGNSA. V lost 2 bases, J lost 4 bases, and 17 bases lay in between. This CDR3 is built from 16 residues. CDR3 region: CASSLTVTAWAETQYF. The CDR3 DNA sequence: TGTGCCAGCAGCTTAACCGTAACGGCATGGGCAGAGACCCAGTACTTC.

V usage is TRBV29-1 and J usage is TRBJ1-3; 8 bases line up with TRBD1. CDR1 SQVTM and CDR2 ANQGSEA come from the germline V gene. Trimming took 8 bases from V and 3 from J; bases not matched to a gene: 6. This CDR3 spans 13 amino acids. The CDR3 coding sequence is TGCAGCTTCCTCGGACAGGGTGGAAACACCATATATTTT. It codes for CSFLGQGGNTIYF.

This chain uses TRBV12-3 or TRBV12-4 with TRBJ1-1; perhaps TRBD1 as D (6 bases). This CDR3 contains 14 residues. Trimming left V 10 bases short and J 1 base short, with 16 bases between. Here the CDR3 reads CATKGVRGNTEAFF. CDR3 bases: TGTGCCACCAAGGGCGTCAGGGGGAACACTGAAGCTTTCTTT.

This clonotype has a count of ten or more. The V gene is TRBV7-9, the J gene TRBJ1-1, with D uncertain. Germline CDR1 and CDR2: SEHNR and FQNEAQ (reference sequence). The CDR3 has 14 residues. With 2 bases removed from V and 1 base from J, the gap between germline ends came to 8 bases. The CDR3 loop reads CASSLLARNTEAFF. CDR3 nucleotides: TGTGCCAGCAGCTTATTAGCCAGGAACACTGAAGCTTTCTTT.

This chain links TRBV14 with TRBJ2-2; D unresolved. From germline, CDR1 is SGHDN and CDR2 FVKESK. Deletions cut 1 base from V and 2 bases from J, with 11 bases between. The CDR3 consists of 16 residues. The CDR3 protein is CASSQVGRLNTGELFF. In DNA form, the CDR3 reads TGTGCCAGCAGCCAAGTTGGCCGGCTAAACACCGGGGAGCTGTTTTTT.

J is TRBJ1-2 and V is TRBV7-9; no clear D gene. Germline V lookup: CDR1 SEHNR, CDR2 FQNEAQ (reference sequence). Trimming left V 3 bases short and J 6 bases short, with 11 bases between. The CDR3 totals 13 residues. This CDR3 reads CASSFDGVDGYTF. The CDR3, as DNA: TGTGCCAGCAGCTTCGACGGCGTCGATGGCTACACCTTC.

The CDR3 bases are TGTGCCAGCAGCTTAGAGGCGGCCGGAGCTTTCTTT. Residues: CASSLEAAGAFF. The J gene is TRBJ1-1, the V gene TRBV7-6; D remains unclear. V was shortened by 1 base and J by 10 bases, with 10 bases between the two germline ends. The CDR3 contains 12 residues. Germline CDR1 is SGHVS and CDR2 is FNYEAQ. The full variable domain, completed using reference TRBV7-6 and TRBJ1-1, is GAGVSQSPRYKVTKRGQDVALRCDPISGHVSLYWYRQALGQGPEFLTYFNYEAQQDKSGLPNDRFSAERPEGSISTLTIQRTEQRDSAMYRCASSLEAAGAFFGQGTRLTVV.

This chain connects TRBV7-9 to TRBJ1-2; D is perhaps TRBD1 (6 bases). Germline-derived CDR1 and CDR2 are SEHNR and FQNEAQ (reference sequence). CDR3 size: 16 residues. The germline V and J ends were trimmed by 5 bases and 0 bases, with 16 bases remaining between them. The CDR3 region has the DNA TGTGCCAGCAGCCGGGGGCCATACTCCACTAACTATGGCTACACCTTC. Translating it yields CASSRGPYSTNYGYTF.

The chain couples TRBV11-1 to TRBJ2-2, with TRBD1 identical over 9 bases. Germline CDR1 is SGHAT and CDR2 is FQDESV (reference sequence). This CDR3 has 17 residues. V gave up 5 bases and J gave up 4 bases; unmatched junction bases: 11. CDR3 in DNA: TGTGCCAGCAGCGGAGGTGGGACAGGGCGTGGCACCGGGGAGCTGTTTTTT. Translation gives CASSGGGTGRGTGELFF.

This clonotype has more than one count but fewer than ten. V usage is TRBV7-2 and J usage is TRBJ1-1, with D possibly TRBD1 on 5 matching bases. V was shortened by 1 base and J by 4 bases, with 13 bases between the two germline ends. CDR3 length: 15 amino acids. Germline V gives CDR1 SGHTA, CDR2 FQGNSA. This CDR3 is CASSLEVREGTEAFF. CDR3 in DNA: TGTGCCAGCAGCTTAGAGGTCAGGGAGGGCACTGAAGCTTTCTTT.

This clonotype was observed many times. The chain carries TRBV14 and TRBJ2-5; perhaps TRBD1 as D (6 bases). The CDR3 is made up of 15 amino acids. From germline, CDR1 is SGHDN and CDR2 FVKESK. The V end lost 5 bases, the J end lost 4 bases, and 17 bases lay between the germline ends. CDR3 nucleotides: TGTGCCAGCAGCTCCCTCATGGCCAGGGGAGAGACCCAGTACTTC. Translation gives CASSSLMARGETQYF.

The chain recombines TRBV20-1 with TRBJ2-2, with 7 bases fitting TRBD1. The V and J ends lost 6 bases and 3 bases, in that order; junction bases with no gene match: 4. CDR3 length: 13 amino acids. Germline V gives CDR1 DFQATT, CDR2 SNEGSKA (reference sequence). CDR3 amino acids: CSAKTGDTGELFF. In DNA form, the CDR3 reads TGCAGTGCCAAAACAGGGGACACCGGGGAGCTGTTTTTT.

A few counts support this clonotype. The chain links TRBV2 to TRBJ2-5; 7 bases are shared with TRBD2. This CDR3 region has 15 residues. With V trimmed by 5 bases and J by 2 bases, 8 bases remained unmatched. Per the germline V gene, CDR1 is SNHLY and CDR2 is FYNNEI. The CDR3 loop reads CASSYVLAEQETQYF. For the CDR3, the DNA is TGTGCCAGCAGTTACGTTCTAGCGGAACAAGAGACCCAGTACTTC.

The gene calls are TRBV10-3 and TRBJ1-2; 10 positions match TRBD1. The CDR3 has 15 residues. Germline lookup yields CDR1 ENHRY and CDR2 SYGVKD. V was pared by 11 bases and J by 5 bases, with 14 bases of the junction left unmatched. The CDR3 protein is CAVSGTGVFGYGYTF. The DNA for the CDR3 is TGTGCCGTGTCGGGGACAGGGGTCTTCGGTTATGGCTACACCTTC.

This clonotype was picked up a small number of times. The chain joins TRBV6-5 to TRBJ1-5; a weak D match, TRBD1 (5 bases). Germline V gene sequence: CDR1 MNHEY, CDR2 SVGAGI. This CDR3 has 15 amino acids. The V end lost 2 bases, the J end lost 5 bases, and 13 bases lay between the germline ends. The chain's CDR3 is CASSYGRVGDQPQHF. CDR3 nucleotide sequence: TGTGCCAGCAGTTACGGCAGGGTTGGCGATCAGCCCCAGCATTTT.

This clonotype was recorded a few times. The chain is built from TRBV6-5 and TRBJ2-7; 8 nucleotides match TRBD2. CDR3 size: 13 residues. Trimming at V came to 7 bases and at J to 3 bases, leaving 5 bases not matched to a gene. Germline values: CDR1 MNHEY, CDR2 SVGAGI. The CDR3 reads CASKTSADYEQYF. CDR3 coding DNA: TGTGCCAGCAAGACTAGCGCCGACTACGAGCAGTACTTC.

The chain has TRBV14 and TRBJ2-5; no clear D. CDR1 and CDR2 from the germline V gene are SGHDN and FVKESK. The CDR3 is 13 residues long. V dropped 3 bases and J dropped 5 bases, with 10 bases sitting between them. CDR3 amino acids: CASSQVVAETQYF. The CDR3 DNA reads TGTGCCAGCAGCCAGGTGGTGGCGGAGACCCAGTACTTC.

Comments on this clonotype: A much larger clone differs from this one at a single base, so this may be a read error. The chain has TRBV29-1 and TRBJ1-1, with D possibly matching TRBD1 (5 bases). The CDR3 sequence is 13 residues long. Germline lookup yields CDR1 SQVTM and CDR2 ANQGSEA. V lost 6 bases and J lost 0, with 11 bases in between. The CDR3 DNA is TGCAGCGTCACGAGACAGATGAACACTGAAGCTTTCTTT. This encodes CSVTRQMNTEAFF. Using reference TRBV29-1 and TRBJ1-1 for the parts outside the CDR3, the full variable domain is SAVISQKPSRDICQRGTSLTIQCQVDSQVTMMFWYRQQPGQSLTLIATANQGSEATYESGFVIDKFPISRPNLTFSTLTVSNMSPEDSSIYLCSVTRQMNTEAFFGQGTRLTVV.

In this sample, this clonotype turned up many times. Written as DNA, the CDR3 is TGCAGTGCTCCGCACGGCCCCTTCGGGGGAAAACTGTTTTTT. Protein product: CSAPHGPFGGKLFF. The chain links TRBV20-1 to TRBJ1-4, with D tentatively TRBD1 (5 bases). The CDR3 extends over 14 amino acids. The germline V gene encodes CDR1 DFQATT and CDR2 SNEGSKA (reference sequence). V was trimmed by 5 bases and J by 10 bases, leaving 20 bases between them.

This clonotype came up a few times. This sequence joins TRBV20-1 and TRBJ2-7; perhaps TRBD2 as D (5 bases). In germline, CDR1 is DFQATT, CDR2 SNEGSKA (reference sequence). Trimming took off 6 bases at V and 4 bases at J, with 16 bases between the two ends. The CDR3 loop spans 13 amino acids. This chain's CDR3 is CSARRGIRYEQYF. CDR3 nucleotide sequence: TGCAGTGCCCGAAGAGGGATCAGGTACGAGCAGTACTTC.

This chain uses TRBV2 with TRBJ2-7; 8 bases fit TRBD2. V gave up 7 bases and J gave up 3 bases; unmatched junction bases: 8. Germline CDR1 is SNHLY and CDR2 is FYNNEI. There are 14 residues in the CDR3. CDR3: CASKTTSGNYEQYF. The CDR3 nucleotides are TGTGCCAGCAAAACTACTAGCGGAAACTACGAGCAGTACTTC.

CDR3 in amino acids: CASSLGTGPYEQYF. CDR3 coding DNA: TGTGCCAGTAGTCTCGGGACAGGGCCCTACGAGCAGTACTTC. The chain uses TRBV19 and TRBJ2-7; 9 bases map to TRBD1. The V segment lost 5 bases and the J segment 2 bases; nucleotides outside the gene matches: 4. Germline V gene lookup returns CDR1 LNHDA and CDR2 SQIVND (reference sequence). The CDR3 sequence is 14 residues long.

This clonotype has at least ten counts. The J gene is TRBJ1-5, the V gene TRBV2; D perhaps matches TRBD1 (5 bases). Per the germline V gene, CDR1 is SNHLY and CDR2 is FYNNEI. The ends were cut back, 6 bases at V and 4 bases at J, with 13 bases in the middle. The CDR3 runs to 14 residues. CDR3 in amino acids: CASSPGTGNQPQHF. The CDR3 DNA sequence: TGTGCCAGCAGCCCCGGGACGGGGAATCAGCCCCAGCATTTT.

The chain has TRBV7-6 and TRBJ2-7; TRBD1 matches at 9 bases. Germline-derived CDR1 and CDR2 are SGHVS and FNYEAQ. V gave up 11 bases and J gave up 3 bases; unmatched junction bases: 2. This CDR3 is 11 amino acids long. The CDR3 coding sequence is TGTGCCCTGACAGGGGGCTACGAGCAGTACTTC. Translated, it gives CALTGGYEQYF.